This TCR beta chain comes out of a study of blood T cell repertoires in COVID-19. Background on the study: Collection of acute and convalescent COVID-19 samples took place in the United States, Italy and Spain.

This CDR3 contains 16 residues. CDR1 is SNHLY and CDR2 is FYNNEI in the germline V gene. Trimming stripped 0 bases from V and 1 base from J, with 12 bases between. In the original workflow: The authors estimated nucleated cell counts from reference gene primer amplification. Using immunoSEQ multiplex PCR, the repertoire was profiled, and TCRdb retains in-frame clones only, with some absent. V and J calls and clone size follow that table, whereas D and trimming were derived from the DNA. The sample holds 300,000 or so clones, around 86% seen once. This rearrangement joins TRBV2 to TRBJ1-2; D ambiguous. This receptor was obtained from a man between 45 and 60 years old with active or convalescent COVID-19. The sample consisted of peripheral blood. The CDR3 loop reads CASSEAREGDNYGYTF. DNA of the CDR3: TGTGCCAGCAGTGAAGCCCGCGAGGGAGATAACTATGGCTACACCTTC.